The 16 T cell receptor beta chains in this list originate from one sample, sequenced in a study of T cells in Graves' hyperthyroidism and ophthalmopathy. Authors of the study amplified TCR beta CDR3 regions from RNA transcripts. A first-round RT-PCR of the TCR CDR3 used the HTBI primer set. TCRdb fed the multiplex PCR reads into MiXCR, producing one record per CDR3 protein. The sample yields around 690,000 distinct CDR3 sequences, less than 25% seen once. Input material: blood. These TCRs come from a man aged 25-40 years with Graves' ophthalmopathy.

J is TRBJ1-2 and V is TRBV7-9; TRBD1 agrees at 8 bases. The V segment lost 2 bases and the J segment 6 bases; nucleotides outside the gene matches: 2. This CDR3 comprises 13 residues. Germline V CDR1 and CDR2: SEHNR, FQNEAQ (reference sequence). The CDR3 reads CASSLQGADGYTF. The CDR3 coding sequence is TGTGCCAGCAGCTTACAGGGGGCAGATGGCTACACCTTC.

V and J are TRBV24-1 and TRBJ1-5; 8 nucleotides agree with TRBD1. The germline gives CDR1 KGHDR, CDR2 SFDVKD. The CDR3 is 16 amino acids. Trimming took 4 bases from V and 2 from J; bases not matched to a gene: 6. The chain's CDR3 is CATSDSPGQGNQPQHF. DNA for the CDR3: TGTGCCACCAGTGACTCGCCGGGACAGGGCAATCAGCCCCAGCATTTT.

Only a few counts were recorded for this clonotype. The J gene is TRBJ2-7, the V gene TRBV20-1, with D perhaps matching TRBD2 (6 bases). Germline V gene sequence: CDR1 DFQATT, CDR2 SNEGSKA (reference sequence). V gave up 2 bases and J gave up 5 bases, with 10 bases separating them. This CDR3 has 12 amino acids. CDR3 coding DNA: TGCAGTGCTAGACCGGCTAGCGACGAGCAGTACTTC. Translated, it gives CSARPASDEQYF.

This clonotype appeared a few times. The J gene is TRBJ2-7, the V gene TRBV7-9; 9 nucleotides agree with TRBD1. V shed 5 bases and J 4 bases; nucleotides not matched to a gene: 15. Germline CDR1 is SEHNR and CDR2 is FQNEAQ (reference sequence). This CDR3 comprises 17 residues. This chain's CDR3 is CASSHPSPDRGEYEQYF. The CDR3 nucleotides are TGTGCCAGCAGCCACCCAAGTCCCGACAGGGGGGAGTACGAGCAGTACTTC. Full variable domain (outside the CDR3, taken from reference TRBV7-9 and TRBJ2-7): DTGVSQNPRHKITKRGQNVTFRCDPISEHNRLYWYRQTLGQGPEFLTYFQNEAQLEKSRLLSDRFSAERPKGSFSTLEIQRTEQGDSAMYLCASSHPSPDRGEYEQYFGPGTRLTVT.

This clonotype showed up just a few times. The CDR3 DNA follows: TGTGCCAGCAGCCCACGGACAGGATCAGATACGCAGTATTTT. It yields the protein CASSPRTGSDTQYF. The V call is TRBV3-1, the J call TRBJ2-3, with 7 bases aligning to TRBD1. Germline V gene sequence: CDR1 LGHDT, CDR2 YNNKEL (reference sequence). Trimming at V came to 4 bases and at J to 4 bases, leaving 5 bases not matched to a gene. The CDR3 runs to 14 residues.

This clonotype was seen a handful of times. The rearrangement links TRBV29-1 to TRBJ1-1, with no clear D. CDR1 is SQVTM and CDR2 is ANQGSEA in the germline V gene. V lost 2 bases to trimming and J lost 3 bases, with 16 bases between them. CDR3 length equals 15 residues. The CDR3 bases are TGCAGCGTTGAATTGGACGGGATCTTTGACACTGAAGCTTTCTTT. This gives the protein CSVELDGIFDTEAFF.

The rearrangement joins TRBV2 to TRBJ2-1; TRBD2 is a possible D gene (6 bases). This CDR3 region has 12 residues. CDR1 SNHLY and CDR2 FYNNEI come from the germline V gene. The V and J ends lost 6 bases and 5 bases respectively, with 8 bases between them. In DNA, the CDR3 is TGTGCCAGCAGGCGCGGGGACAATGAGCAGTTCTTC. This translates into CASRRGDNEQFF.

V usage is TRBV30 and J usage is TRBJ1-1; D unclear. This CDR3 comprises 13 residues. The germline CDR1 and CDR2 sequences are GTSNPN and SVGIG (reference sequence). Trimming stripped 2 bases from V and 5 bases from J, with 12 bases between. The DNA for the CDR3 is TGTGCCTGGAGTTTCATGGCGCTTACTGAAGCTTTCTTT. Residues: CAWSFMALTEAFF.

This clonotype was observed many times. This chain connects TRBV5-6 to TRBJ2-3, with 10 bases fitting TRBD1. The CDR3 contains 16 residues. The J segment lost 0 bases and the V segment lost 2 bases, leaving 3 bases of the junction unmatched. CDR1 is SGHDT and CDR2 is YYEEEE in the germline V gene. The CDR3 DNA reads TGTGCCAGCAGCTTCGCGGGACAGGGGAGCACAGATACGCAGTATTTT. Translation: CASSFAGQGSTDTQYF.

There are a few counts of this clonotype. The CDR3 sequence is CASSLVGDRGLKTDTQYF. CDR3 DNA: TGTGCCAGCAGCTTAGTAGGAGACAGGGGGCTGAAGACAGATACGCAGTATTTT. This chain links TRBV11-2 with TRBJ2-3; 10 bases align to TRBD1. The CDR3 consists of 18 residues. Germline assignment: CDR1 SGHAT and CDR2 FQNNGV. V trimming: 1 base; J trimming: 3 bases; junction bases outside the gene matches: 10.

This clonotype was seen many times. The chain recombines TRBV30 with TRBJ2-2; D not certain. Germline values: CDR1 GTSNPN, CDR2 SVGIG (reference sequence). The V end was cut by 3 bases, the J end by 4 bases, with 9 bases between. The CDR3 runs 13 residues. This CDR3 reads CAWSYGSTGELFF. Here the CDR3 DNA reads TGTGCCTGGAGCTACGGAAGCACCGGGGAGCTGTTTTTT.

This clonotype has ten or more counts. The chain combines TRBV6-2 or TRBV6-3 with TRBJ1-5; TRBD1 is a possible D gene (6 bases). Germline V gene data show CDR1 as MNHEY and CDR2 as SVGEGT. The CDR3 spans 15 residues. The V end was cut by 5 bases, the J end by 7 bases, with 18 bases between. For the CDR3, the DNA is TGTGCCAGCAGTCCCGGGACAAGTCTTGCCCAGCCCCAGCATTTT. Amino acids: CASSPGTSLAQPQHF.

This clonotype was picked up a small number of times. The chain recombines TRBV20-1 with TRBJ2-2; 7 nucleotides agree with TRBD1. The CDR3 is 14 residues long. Germline V gene sequence: CDR1 DFQATT, CDR2 SNEGSKA (reference sequence). The ends lost 5 bases at V and 1 base at J; junction bases unmatched: 4. The CDR3 DNA follows: TGCAGTGCTCCCAGGGGGTGGAACACCGGGGAGCTGTTTTTT. As protein: CSAPRGWNTGELFF.

Only a few counts were recorded for this clonotype. The V call is TRBV2, the J call TRBJ2-7; 13 bases map to TRBD2. Germline trimming cut 3 bases from V and 6 bases from J; bases unmatched to any gene: 5. The CDR3 spans 15 residues. CDR1 is SNHLY and CDR2 is FYNNEI in the germline V gene. CDR3 loop: CASSDLGLAGSEQYF. The CDR3 DNA follows: TGTGCCAGCAGTGATTTGGGACTAGCGGGAAGCGAGCAGTACTTC.

In this sample, this clonotype turned up a few times. This chain joins TRBV12-3 or TRBV12-4 and TRBJ2-3; 15 positions agree with TRBD2. CDR3 size: 15 residues. Losses at the gene ends were 2 bases for V and 8 bases for J; bases not matched to a gene: 2. CDR3 region: CASSLTGLAGGTQYF. DNA for the CDR3: TGTGCCAGCAGTTTAACGGGACTAGCGGGGGGTACGCAGTATTTT.

The J gene is TRBJ2-7, the V gene TRBV29-1; D is unresolved. Deletions cut 1 base from V and 0 bases from J, with 4 bases between. The V gene's germline CDR1 is SQVTM and CDR2 ANQGSEA. CDR3 size: 12 residues. CDR3 in DNA: TGCAGCGTTGAAGCTGGCTCCTACGAGCAGTACTTC. It is translated as CSVEAGSYEQYF.